The T cell receptor beta chain under discussion was sequenced for a study of blood T cell repertoires in COVID-19. The data were produced by immunoSEQ multiplex PCR, yet TCRdb's version contains in-frame clones alone and is incomplete. The repertoire holds some 130,000 clones, with roughly 71% as singletons. This CDR3 has 13 amino acids. Trimming cost V 5 bases and J 1 base, with 9 bases left between them. Germline CDR1 reads SGHRS; CDR2 reads YFSETQ. The chain combines TRBV5-1 with TRBJ1-1, with D possibly TRBD1 on 5 matching bases. Input material: peripheral blood. This clonotype originated in an elderly man with acute or convalescent COVID-19. The CDR3 nucleotides are TGCGCCAGCAGATGGGGGGAGAACACTGAAGCTTTCTTT. Residues: CASRWGENTEAFF.